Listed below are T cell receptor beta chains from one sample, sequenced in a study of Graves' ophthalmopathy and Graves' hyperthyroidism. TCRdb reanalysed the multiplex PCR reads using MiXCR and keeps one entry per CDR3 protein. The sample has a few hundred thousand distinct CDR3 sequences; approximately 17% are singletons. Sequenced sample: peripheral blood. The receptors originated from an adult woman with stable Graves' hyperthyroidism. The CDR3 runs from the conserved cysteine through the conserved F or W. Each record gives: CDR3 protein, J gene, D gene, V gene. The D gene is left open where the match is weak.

cdr3_aa: CASSPIGQGANEQYF
j_call: TRBJ2-7
d_call: TRBD1
v_call: TRBV4-2

cdr3_aa: CASRGGTGWIPNTGELFF
j_call: TRBJ2-2
d_call: TRBD1
v_call: TRBV19

cdr3_aa: CASSRTASSGANVLTF
j_call: TRBJ2-6
d_call: NA
v_call: TRBV6-1

cdr3_aa: CASSSLAGGNEQYF
j_call: TRBJ2-7
d_call: TRBD2
v_call: TRBV11-2

cdr3_aa: CASSCAPRTGCMEPQHF
j_call: TRBJ1-5
d_call: TRBD1
v_call: TRBV6-5

cdr3_aa: CASSFTDSSYNEQFF
j_call: TRBJ2-1
d_call: NA
v_call: TRBV28

cdr3_aa: CASSPRGLYTEAFF
j_call: TRBJ1-1
d_call: NA
v_call: TRBV19

cdr3_aa: CSGNLGAYGYTF
j_call: TRBJ1-2
d_call: NA
v_call: TRBV29-1

cdr3_aa: CASGLVLAGGVGTGELFF
j_call: TRBJ2-2
d_call: TRBD2
v_call: TRBV12-5

cdr3_aa: CASSSDLFELFF
j_call: TRBJ2-2
d_call: NA
v_call: TRBV28

cdr3_aa: CSARAGVPAYEQYF
j_call: TRBJ2-7
d_call: TRBD2
v_call: TRBV20-1

cdr3_aa: CASSEDRAGEAFF
j_call: TRBJ1-1
d_call: TRBD1
v_call: TRBV6-1

cdr3_aa: CASSQGVLTNTDTQYF
j_call: TRBJ2-3
d_call: TRBD1
v_call: TRBV7-8

cdr3_aa: CASSQGPTGGFSPLHF
j_call: TRBJ1-6
d_call: TRBD1
v_call: TRBV4-1

cdr3_aa: CASGIRAGKYVTEAFF
j_call: TRBJ1-1
d_call: NA
v_call: TRBV12-5

cdr3_aa: CASSRAGNTYEQYF
j_call: TRBJ2-7
d_call: NA
v_call: TRBV11-1

cdr3_aa: CASLSYRGSYEQYF
j_call: TRBJ2-7
d_call: TRBD1
v_call: TRBV28

cdr3_aa: CASNVRAGANTGELFF
j_call: TRBJ2-2
d_call: TRBD2
v_call: TRBV7-9

cdr3_aa: CASSYLDRTYEQYF
j_call: TRBJ2-7
d_call: TRBD1
v_call: TRBV6-5

cdr3_aa: CASSLQATAGNTEAFF
j_call: TRBJ1-1
d_call: NA
v_call: TRBV12-3/TRBV12-4